Following are 22 T cell receptor beta chains from one sample sequenced in a study of T cell repertoires in cytomegalovirus infection (dated by TCRdb to about 2019). No cognate antigen is known for these TCRs. This sample was sequenced with an Illumina HiSeq 1500. TCRdb itself trimmed the public reads at Q25 with fastp, ran MiXCR and retained productive beta chains. Here each entry gathers all rows of one CDR3 protein and keeps the most common genes and DNA. This sample lists roughly 990,000 distinct CDR3 sequences; 30% to 40% were detected once. The top ten hold over 10% of the sample. The sample's treatment or condition label, decoded: in vitro stimulation with specific CMV peptide epitopes to enrich CMV-specific T cells. Sequences were derived from cultured CD8+ T cells from PBMCs, sampled from culture after CMV antigen stimulation. The origin of the receptors is a human donor in good health (CMV status not recorded). Some clones in this sample may be carry-over from other donors' samples.

The genes are TRBV15 and TRBJ1-1; a possible D gene is TRBD1 (6 bases). The CDR3 runs 16 residues. Trimming left V 2 bases short and J 0 bases short, with 13 bases between. The germline CDR1 and CDR2 sequences are LNHNV and YYDKDF (reference sequence). In DNA, the CDR3 is TGTGCCACCAGCAGACGGGACACAGGTATGAACACTGAAGCTTTCTTT. Amino acid sequence: CATSRRDTGMNTEAFF.

This clonotype was counted only a few times. J is TRBJ2-1 and V is TRBV19; 10 nucleotides agree with TRBD1. CDR1 is LNHDA, CDR2 SQIVND, per germline (reference sequence). Losses at the gene ends were 1 base for V and 1 base for J; bases not matched to a gene: 4. The CDR3 contains 17 residues. The CDR3 DNA reads as TGTGCCAGTAGTATAGCTCTGGGACAGGGGTCCTACAATGAGCAGTTCTTC. Protein sequence: CASSIALGQGSYNEQFF.

This clonotype was seen many times. The chain uses TRBV6-1 and TRBJ2-6; D unclear. V lost 11 bases and J 5 bases, leaving 13 bases between the germline ends. The CDR3 runs to 13 residues. CDR1 is MNHNS and CDR2 is SASEGT in the germline V gene. CDR3 in amino acids: CAVTRNRANVLTF. DNA of the CDR3: TGTGCCGTAACCCGTAATAGGGCCAACGTCCTGACTTTC.

This chain's CDR3 is CASSGGLADYNEQFF. The CDR3 DNA sequence: TGTGCCAGCAGCGGGGGACTAGCGGACTACAATGAGCAGTTCTTC. The V gene is TRBV7-6, the J gene TRBJ2-1; 11 bases map to TRBD2. Unmatched junction bases numbered 3, after V lost 5 bases and J lost 3 bases. Germline CDR1 and CDR2: SGHVS and FNYEAQ. The CDR3 is 15 residues long.

The chain employs TRBV27 and TRBJ1-3; D is undetermined. This CDR3 spans 13 amino acids. Germline V CDR1 and CDR2: MNHEY, SMNVEV (reference sequence). V lost 5 bases and J 4 bases, leaving 9 bases between the germline ends. The CDR3 sequence: CASSPMNGNTIYF. The CDR3 DNA is TGTGCCAGCAGTCCGATGAACGGAAACACCATATATTTT.

A single count supports this clonotype. The rearrangement uses TRBV19 and TRBJ1-3; no definite D call. This CDR3 is built from 17 residues. The V and J ends lost 5 bases and 0 bases respectively, with 17 bases between them. Germline CDR1 LNHDA, CDR2 SQIVND (reference sequence). CDR3 sequence reads: CASSVDGPPSSGNTIYF. For the CDR3, the DNA is TGTGCCAGTAGTGTCGATGGACCGCCGAGCTCTGGAAACACCATATATTTT.

In its sample, this clonotype was seen a few times. This chain links TRBV10-3 with TRBJ2-5, with 7 bases identical to TRBD1. The CDR3 consists of 12 residues. Per the germline V gene, CDR1 is ENHRY and CDR2 is SYGVKD. The V gene end was trimmed by 2 bases and the J gene end by 14 bases; junction bases not matched to a gene: 8. The CDR3 loop reads CAISEPGTEHYF. As DNA, the CDR3 is TGTGCCATCAGTGAGCCCGGGACAGAGCACTACTTC.

This clonotype turned up a few times. The V and J genes are TRBV5-6 and TRBJ1-5; 11 bases line up with TRBD1. Looked up from germline, CDR1 is SGHDT and CDR2 is YYEEEE. The CDR3 spans 18 residues. V dropped 3 bases and J dropped 0; count of bases not matched to a gene: 8. The CDR3 DNA reads as TGTGCCAGCAGCTCCGGGGGACAGGGGGGAGATAGCAATCAGCCCCAGCATTTT. It specifies CASSSGGQGGDSNQPQHF.

This clonotype was observed a handful of times. The V call is TRBV6-1, the J call TRBJ2-7; 7 bases align to TRBD1. The J segment lost 4 bases and the V segment lost 2 bases, leaving 14 bases of the junction unmatched. The CDR3 runs 17 residues. Germline V gives CDR1 MNHNS, CDR2 SASEGT. The CDR3 DNA reads as TGTGCCAGCAGTGAATTTGAAATGCTAAGGGGGCTATACGAGCAGTACGTC. Protein product: CASSEFEMLRGLYEQYV.

This clonotype appeared a few times. CDR3 sequence: CASSSRRTGLDEQYF. The CDR3 DNA is TGTGCCAGCAGTTCCCGACGGACAGGGTTGGACGAGCAGTACTTC. This chain connects TRBV5-5 to TRBJ2-7; 8 bases fit TRBD1. The CDR3 is 15 residues long. Per the germline V gene, CDR1 is SGHKS and CDR2 is YYEKEE (reference sequence). Losses at the gene ends were 5 bases for V and 5 bases for J; bases not matched to a gene: 12.

This clonotype was seen a few times. The chain combines TRBV27 with TRBJ1-5, with TRBD1 as a possible D gene (6 bases). With 5 bases removed from V and 3 bases from J, the gap between germline ends came to 11 bases. The CDR3 is 14 amino acids. The germline CDR1 and CDR2 sequences are MNHEY and SMNVEV (reference sequence). In DNA, the CDR3 is TGTGCCAGCAGTAGAGGGGGAGCCAATCAGCCCCAGCATTTT. It codes for CASSRGGANQPQHF.

The V gene is TRBV4-1, the J gene TRBJ1-1; D is unclear. Germline V gene lookup returns CDR1 MGHRA and CDR2 YSYEKL. Trimming pared 4 bases from V and 4 bases from J, leaving 16 bases between. The CDR3 is made up of 15 amino acids. CDR3 bases: TGCGCCAGCAGCCCAGACGGCCGGTTGGGCACTGAAGCTTTCTTT. Encoded protein: CASSPDGRLGTEAFF.

The chain carries TRBV6-1 and TRBJ1-1; D remains ambiguous. The CDR3 has 12 residues. V was pared by 3 bases and J by 7 bases, with 9 bases between. Germline V gives CDR1 MNHNS, CDR2 SASEGT. The CDR3 is CASSDYTLEAFF. DNA for the CDR3: TGTGCCAGCAGTGATTACACCCTTGAAGCTTTCTTT.

This chain connects TRBV10-3 to TRBJ2-7, with 11 bases matching TRBD1. CDR1 and CDR2 (germline): ENHRY, SYGVKD. Trimming took 5 bases from V and 3 from J; bases not matched to a gene: 12. The CDR3 length is 17 residues. CDR3 protein: CAISRSNTGTGGYEQYF. CDR3 DNA: TGTGCCATCAGTAGGTCGAATACCGGGACAGGGGGCTACGAGCAGTACTTC.

The chain has TRBV12-3 or TRBV12-4 and TRBJ2-3, with a possible D match to TRBD1 (7 bases). The CDR3 totals 14 residues. V was shortened by 6 bases and J by 3 bases, with 13 bases between the two germline ends. The CDR3 protein is CASREGALTDTQYF. Here the CDR3 DNA reads TGTGCCAGCAGGGAGGGGGCGTTGACAGATACGCAGTATTTT.

The chain combines TRBV7-9 with TRBJ2-7; D is uncertain. V was clipped by 1 base and J by 5 bases, with 6 bases between them. Germline CDR1 SEHNR, CDR2 FQNEAQ (reference sequence). CDR3 length equals 12 residues. CDR3 region: CASSLEVNEQYF. CDR3 DNA: TGTGCCAGCAGCTTAGAGGTAAACGAGCAGTACTTC.

V is TRBV19 and J is TRBJ2-7; a possible D gene is TRBD1 (5 bases). V gave up 2 bases and J gave up 6 bases, with 11 bases separating them. CDR1 LNHDA and CDR2 SQIVND come from the germline V gene (reference sequence). The CDR3 is 13 residues long. The CDR3 DNA sequence: TGTGCCAGTAGTATATCCCATGGGGCCGAGCAGTACGTC. This codes for CASSISHGAEQYV.

This clonotype has at least ten counts. The rearrangement joins TRBV12-3 or TRBV12-4 to TRBJ1-2; 9 nucleotides match TRBD1. The V gene end was trimmed by 6 bases and the J gene end by 5 bases; junction bases not matched to a gene: 10. The length of the CDR3 is 15 residues. CDR3 protein: CASSRPGTGFYGYTF. The DNA for the CDR3 is TGTGCCAGCAGCCGTCCCGGGACAGGGTTTTATGGCTACACCTTC.

V is TRBV19 and J is TRBJ2-1, with D maybe TRBD1 (6 bases). The CDR3 totals 16 residues. Per germline, CDR1 LNHDA and CDR2 SQIVND (reference sequence). V lost 3 bases to trimming and J lost 1 base, with 13 bases between them. DNA of the CDR3: TGTGCCAGTAGTATTTTTACAGGGTCATCCTACAATGAGCAGTTCTTC. The encoded protein is CASSIFTGSSYNEQFF.

The chain links TRBV12-3 or TRBV12-4 to TRBJ2-1, with 11 bases that match TRBD2. This CDR3 contains 14 residues. Trimming removed 6 bases from V and 8 bases from J; junction bases left unmatched: 6. The CDR3 region has the DNA TGTGCCAGCAGAGATAGCGGGGGGGAGGATGAGCAGTTCTTC. Amino acid sequence: CASRDSGGEDEQFF.

V gene TRBV7-6 combines with J gene TRBJ2-3; D not certain. Per the germline V gene, CDR1 is SGHVS and CDR2 is FNYEAQ. V dropped 2 bases and J dropped 5 bases, with 11 bases sitting between them. The CDR3 consists of 14 residues. CDR3 sequence reads: CASSLNRRGDTQYF. For the CDR3, the DNA is TGTGCCAGCAGCTTAAATAGGAGAGGAGATACGCAGTATTTT. Full variable domain (missing parts from reference TRBV7-6 and TRBJ2-3): GAGVSQSPRYKVTKRGQDVALRCDPISGHVSLYWYRQALGQGPEFLTYFNYEAQQDKSGLPNDRFSAERPEGSISTLTIQRTEQRDSAMYRCASSLNRRGDTQYFGPGTRLTVL.

V usage is TRBV6-6 and J usage is TRBJ1-6; D might be TRBD1 (5 bases). Trimming took off 0 bases at V and 14 bases at J, with 17 bases between the two ends. Germline CDR1 is MNHNY and CDR2 is SVGAGI (reference sequence). This CDR3 region has 15 residues. The CDR3 region is CASSYSPGESFTLHF. As DNA, the CDR3 is TGTGCCAGCAGTTACTCACCGGGGGAGTCCTTCACCCTCCACTTT.